The source of this T cell receptor (beta chain) is a study of graft-versus-host responses after intestinal transplantation. Study in general: Multivisceral, liver-intestinal, or isolated intestinal transplants were performed in recipients. Induction using anti-thymocyte globulin, followed by tacrolimus and steroids for 2 to 4 years, was given to all recipients.

Measured with immunoSEQ multiplex PCR; TCRdb has only the in-frame clones, and not every one. The sample carries about 27,000 clones, roughly 86% recorded once. Regarding this clone: What it binds is unknown.

The germline gives CDR1 SGHVS, CDR2 FQNEAQ. The CDR3 has 12 amino acids. Trimming left V 3 bases short and J 4 bases short, with 4 bases between. Study-wide findings and caveats: Elevated graft-versus-host to host-versus-graft clonal ratios in allografts were recorded for patients with graft-donor T cell macrochimerism. GvH clone levels peaked in circulation, and this peak was associated with early post-transplant HvG declines.

The gene calls are TRBV7-8 and TRBJ2-1; D ambiguous. This receptor was identified in a human donor who was the organ donor for an intestinal transplant. This specimen was unstimulated CD8+ T cells sorted from spleen or lymph node cells, taken before transplant. Here the CDR3 reads CASSFSYNEQFF. Here the CDR3 DNA reads TGTGCCAGCAGCTTCTCGTACAATGAGCAGTTCTTC.